This T cell receptor beta chain stems from a study of blood T cell repertoires in COVID-19. V lost 6 bases to trimming and J lost 1 base; unmatched junction nucleotides: 4. The CDR3 runs 16 residues. From germline, CDR1 is SNHLY and CDR2 FYNNEI. As handled by the study authors: Estimated nucleated cell counts came from reference gene primer amplification. Profiling relied on immunoSEQ multiplex PCR, and the TCRdb table lists in-frame clones only, not all of them. V and J calls and clone size are those listed in that table; D and trimming were worked out from the DNA. The top ten hold almost 7% of the sample, which has about 80,000 clones, about 91% seen once.

V and J are TRBV2 and TRBJ2-3; 13 nucleotides line up with TRBD2. The sample consisted of peripheral blood. The receptor comes from a woman of 80 years or more with acute or convalescent COVID-19. The DNA for the CDR3 is TGTGCCAGCAGAGGGACTAGCGGGAAGGGCACAGATACGCAGTATTTT. This translates into CASRGTSGKGTDTQYF. The complete variable domain, with remaining parts taken from reference TRBV2 and TRBJ2-3, reads EPEVTQTPSHQVTQMGQEVILRCVPISNHLYFYWYRQILGQKVEFLVSFYNNEISEKSEIFDDQFSVERPDGSNFTLKIRSTKLEDSAMYFCASRGTSGKGTDTQYFGPGTRLTVL.